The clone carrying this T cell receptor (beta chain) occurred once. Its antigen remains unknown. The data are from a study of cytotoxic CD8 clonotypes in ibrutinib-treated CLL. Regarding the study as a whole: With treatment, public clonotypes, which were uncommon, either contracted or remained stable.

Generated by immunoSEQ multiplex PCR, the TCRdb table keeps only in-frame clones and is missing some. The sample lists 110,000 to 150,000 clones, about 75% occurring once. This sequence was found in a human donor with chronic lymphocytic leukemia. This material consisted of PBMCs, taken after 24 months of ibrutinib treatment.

The CDR3 DNA sequence: TGTGCCAGCAGCGTAGGCGGGGGATATATGAACACTGAAGCTTTCTTT. Amino acid sequence: CASSVGGGYMNTEAFF. The V gene is TRBV9, the J gene TRBJ1-1; tentative D call: TRBD1 (5 bases). This CDR3 contains 16 residues. The V gene's germline CDR1 is SGDLS and CDR2 YYNGEE. V lost 0 bases, J lost 0 bases, and 12 bases lay in between. The full variable domain, completed using reference TRBV9 and TRBJ1-1, is DSGVTQTPKHLITATGQRVTLRCSPRSGDLSVYWYQQSLDQGLQFLIQYYNGEERAKGNILERFSAQQFPDLHSELNLSSLELGDSALYFCASSVGGGYMNTEAFFGQGTRLTVV.